Below, 6 T cell receptor beta chains from the same sample are listed, as sequenced in a study of T cell responses to AZD1222 COVID-19 vaccine. The table came from immunoSEQ multiplex PCR; TCRdb's copy has only in-frame clones and leaves some out. The table has 150,000 or so clones, 90% to 95% seen once. Here the sequenced sample was peripheral blood, taken 28 days after the second AZD1222 dose. These receptors all stem from an adult who received the AZD1222 COVID-19 vaccine.

This clone was counted a few times. The V call is TRBV5-1, the J call TRBJ2-1; 7 bases line up with TRBD1. The CDR3 totals 14 residues. Germline CDR1 SGHRS, CDR2 YFSETQ. Trimming took 4 bases from V and 12 from J; bases not matched to a gene: 13. The CDR3 loop is CASSPGQAGAGQFF. The CDR3 DNA reads as TGCGCCAGCAGCCCCGGACAGGCTGGGGCAGGGCAGTTCTTC.

This rearrangement joins TRBV5-4 to TRBJ2-6; 9 nucleotides align to TRBD1. The CDR3 has 17 residues. CDR1 is SGHNT and CDR2 is YYREEE in the germline V gene (reference sequence). Germline trimming cut 3 bases from V and 0 bases from J; bases unmatched to any gene: 4. The CDR3 coding sequence is TGTGCCAGCAGCTGGGGGGACAGGGTCTCTGGGGCCAACGTCCTGACTTTC. It codes for CASSWGDRVSGANVLTF.

The genes are TRBV6-2 or TRBV6-3 and TRBJ2-1; D possibly corresponds to TRBD2 (6 bases). V lost 3 bases and J 9 bases, leaving 15 bases between the germline ends. CDR3 length: 14 amino acids. Germline loops: CDR1 MNHEY, CDR2 SVGEGT. The CDR3 spells CASSYGVIGGEQFF. For the CDR3, the DNA is TGTGCCAGCAGTTATGGGGTAATCGGGGGTGAGCAGTTCTTC.

The gene calls are TRBV30 and TRBJ2-7, with D perhaps TRBD1 (5 bases). V was clipped by 6 bases and J by 2 bases, with 11 bases between them. The CDR3 loop spans 12 amino acids. Looked up from germline, CDR1 is GTSNPN and CDR2 is SVGIG (reference sequence). CDR3 protein: CACQGFAYEQYF. The CDR3 DNA follows: TGTGCCTGTCAGGGTTTCGCCTACGAGCAGTACTTC.

The genes are TRBV3-1 (or the pseudogene TRBV3-2) and TRBJ1-2, with D possibly being TRBD1 (5 bases). The CDR3 has 15 residues. Trimming took off 0 bases at V and 2 bases at J, with 10 bases between the two ends. Looked up from germline, CDR1 is LGHDT and CDR2 is YNNKEL (reference sequence). The CDR3: CASSQDWAGNYGYTF. In DNA form, the CDR3 reads TGTGCCAGCAGCCAAGATTGGGCAGGGAACTATGGCTACACCTTC.

The CDR3 DNA follows: TGCGCCAGCAGCTTGGAGGTGTACGAGCAGTACTTC. It translates to CASSLEVYEQYF. The J gene is TRBJ2-7, the V gene TRBV5-1; D not certain. CDR3 length: 12 residues. V lost 0 bases, J lost 4 bases, and 5 bases lay in between. CDR1 is SGHRS and CDR2 is YFSETQ in the germline V gene.